The 23 T cell receptor beta chains in this list originate from one sample, sequenced in a study of T cells in tuberculosis. Cells were sorted from thawed PBMC rested overnight and stained with GMM-loaded CD1B tetramer, viability dye and anti-CD3. CD1B tetramers were loaded with Rhodococcus equi-derived C32 glucose monomycolate. Assay: immunoSEQ multiplex PCR; the TCRdb copy retains only in-frame clones and omits some. The sample contains 61,000 or so clones, approximately 81% of which appear only once. Sample: CD1b-GMM tetramer-negative cells sorted from PBMCs. The receptors originated from an adult woman with latent tuberculosis.

The chain uses TRBV5-1 and TRBJ2-5, with D possibly TRBD2 on 5 matching bases. Germline-derived CDR1 and CDR2 are SGHRS and YFSETQ. Trimming pared 0 bases from V and 3 bases from J, leaving 6 bases between. The CDR3 covers 13 residues. The CDR3 DNA reads as TGCGCCAGCAGCTTGGGGGAGAAAGAGACCCAGTACTTC. This sequence encodes CASSLGEKETQYF. Full variable domain (remainder filled in from reference TRBV5-1 and TRBJ2-5): KAGVTQTPRYLIKTRGQQVTLSCSPISGHRSVSWYQQTPGQGLQFLFEYFSETQRNKGNFPGRFSGRQFSNSRSEMNVSTLELGDSALYLCASSLGEKETQYFGPGTRLLVL.

The chain links TRBV7-9 to TRBJ2-1; D may be TRBD1 (6 bases). There are 15 residues in the CDR3. Germline CDR1 is SEHNR and CDR2 is FQNEAQ (reference sequence). V gave up 6 bases and J gave up 9 bases, with 21 bases separating them. CDR3: CASSSSGTPFGEQFF. CDR3 nucleotide sequence: TGTGCCAGCAGTTCGTCCGGGACACCCTTCGGTGAGCAGTTCTTC.

The chain's CDR3 is CASSPGRGGTGTDTQYF. In DNA form, the CDR3 reads TGCGCCAGCAGCCCAGGCCGGGGCGGGACGGGCACAGATACGCAGTATTTT. This chain connects TRBV4-1 to TRBJ2-3; D perhaps matches TRBD2 (6 bases). Germline CDR1 MGHRA, CDR2 YSYEKL. The V gene lost 4 bases and the J gene lost 1 base, with 18 bases spanning the gap. CDR3 length: 17 amino acids.

This rearrangement joins TRBV5-1 to TRBJ2-1; 7 bases are shared with TRBD1. Trimming took 6 bases from V and 4 from J; bases not matched to a gene: 10. This CDR3 is built from 15 residues. Germline loops: CDR1 SGHRS, CDR2 YFSETQ. The DNA for the CDR3 is TGCGCCAGCACGAAGGGGACAGCGATTTACAATGAGCAGTTCTTC. Its protein is CASTKGTAIYNEQFF.

The chain joins TRBV5-6 to TRBJ1-4; no reliable D call. The CDR3 runs to 13 residues. Germline V gene lookup returns CDR1 SGHDT and CDR2 YYEEEE. V shed 4 bases and J shed 7 bases, with 11 bases lying between them. The CDR3 loop is CASSRVLAEKLFF. The CDR3 DNA follows: TGTGCCAGCAGCAGAGTACTCGCTGAAAAACTGTTTTTT.

The chain is built from TRBV9 and TRBJ2-3; TRBD2 might be the D (6 bases). Germline V CDR1 and CDR2: SGDLS, YYNGEE. The CDR3 length is 14 residues. The CDR3 protein is CASSAGTGADTQYF. CDR3 DNA sequence: TGTGCATCCTCGGCGGGGACCGGAGCAGATACGCAGTATTTT.

CDR3 region: CACDGENSPLHF. CDR3 in DNA: TGTGCCTGTGACGGGGAGAATTCACCCCTCCACTTT. The chain is built from TRBV30 and TRBJ1-6, with unresolved D. CDR1 and CDR2 (germline): GTSNPN, SVGIG (reference sequence). Deletions cut 6 bases from V and 7 bases from J, with 10 bases between. This CDR3 has 12 residues.

The chain joins TRBV19 to TRBJ1-2; D gene ambiguous. This CDR3 has 15 amino acids. V was shortened by 7 bases and J by 0 bases, with 15 bases between the two germline ends. Germline V gene lookup returns CDR1 LNHDA and CDR2 SQIVND (reference sequence). The CDR3 DNA is TGTGCCAGTAACACACGTGGGCAGTCTAACTATGGCTACACCTTC. Translation: CASNTRGQSNYGYTF.

V gene TRBV5-1 combines with J gene TRBJ2-1; 14 nucleotides match TRBD2. CDR1 is SGHRS and CDR2 is YFSETQ in the germline V gene. The CDR3 extends over 15 amino acids. J gave up 8 bases and V 4 bases, and 5 bases lay outside the gene matches. The DNA of the CDR3 is TGCGCCAGCAGCCTCGGGACTAGCGGGAGCGATGAGCAGTTCTTC. The encoded protein is CASSLGTSGSDEQFF. Drawing the rest from reference TRBV5-1 and TRBJ2-1, the complete variable domain is KAGVTQTPRYLIKTRGQQVTLSCSPISGHRSVSWYQQTPGQGLQFLFEYFSETQRNKGNFPGRFSGRQFSNSRSEMNVSTLELGDSALYLCASSLGTSGSDEQFFGPGTRLTVL.

The chain is built from TRBV28 and TRBJ2-5, with 9 bases fitting TRBD2. Losses at the gene ends were 9 bases for V and 5 bases for J; bases not matched to a gene: 7. The CDR3 sequence is 13 residues long. In germline, CDR1 is MDHEN, CDR2 SYDVKM. The CDR3 loop reads CARGSSGIETQYF. CDR3 in DNA: TGTGCCAGGGGCTCTAGCGGGATCGAGACCCAGTACTTC.

The chain couples TRBV5-1 to TRBJ1-1, with 12 bases aligning to TRBD1. J was trimmed by 5 bases and V by 4 bases; bases with no gene match: 9. From germline, CDR1 is SGHRS and CDR2 YFSETQ. The CDR3 runs to 16 residues. The CDR3 reads CASSLQPGQGATEAFF. CDR3 sequence (DNA): TGCGCCAGCAGCCTCCAACCGGGACAGGGGGCGACTGAAGCTTTCTTT.

Here the CDR3 reads CASRSGTGNEKLFF. For the CDR3, the DNA is TGTGCCAGCAGGTCCGGGACAGGGAATGAAAAACTGTTTTTT. The chain joins TRBV7-2 to TRBJ1-4; 9 positions agree with TRBD1. Trimming took 6 bases from V and 5 from J; bases not matched to a gene: 4. Germline-derived CDR1 and CDR2 are SGHTA and FQGNSA. The CDR3 runs 14 residues.

Only a few counts were recorded for this clone. The chain is built from TRBV28 and TRBJ1-4; 7 bases fit TRBD1. Trimming took 5 bases from V and 0 from J; bases not matched to a gene: 3. Germline loops: CDR1 MDHEN, CDR2 SYDVKM. This CDR3 has 15 residues. CDR3 amino acids: CASSVGTATNEKLFF. The CDR3 DNA sequence: TGTGCCAGCAGTGTGGGGACAGCAACTAATGAAAAACTGTTTTTT.

This chain connects TRBV27 to TRBJ2-7; TRBD1 is a possible D gene (6 bases). The V end lost 4 bases, the J end lost 6 bases, and 16 bases lay between the germline ends. This CDR3 has 14 residues. CDR1 is MNHEY and CDR2 is SMNVEV in the germline V gene (reference sequence). CDR3 nucleotides: TGTGCCAGCAGTTCGGTACAGGGACCTGTCGAGCAGTACTTC. As protein: CASSSVQGPVEQYF.

The V and J genes are TRBV10-2 and TRBJ2-7; D gene unclear. This CDR3 region has 13 residues. In germline, CDR1 is WSHSY, CDR2 SAAADI. Trimming took 7 bases from V and 3 from J, leaving 13 bases between them. The CDR3 region has the DNA TGCGCCAGCAACCCGGGTCGGATCTACGAGCAGTACTTC. Residues: CASNPGRIYEQYF.

This chain links TRBV13 with TRBJ2-3; TRBD2 matches at 7 bases. The CDR3 has 16 residues. With V trimmed by 5 bases and J by 0 bases, 8 bases remained unmatched. Germline CDR1 and CDR2: PRHDT and FYEKMQ (reference sequence). CDR3 DNA: TGTGCCAGCAGCAAAAGGGGCGGGGGAAGCACAGATACGCAGTATTTT. This gives the protein CASSKRGGGSTDTQYF.

Only a few counts were recorded for this clone. The chain is built from TRBV7-9 and TRBJ2-5; D is unclear. The CDR3 sequence is 14 residues long. Germline-derived CDR1 and CDR2 are SEHNR and FQNEAQ (reference sequence). V dropped 5 bases and J dropped 3 bases, with 13 bases sitting between them. CDR3 bases: TGTGCCAGCAGCCCCCACAGTGGTAAAGAGACCCAGTACTTC. Translated, it gives CASSPHSGKETQYF.

V and J are TRBV7-8 and TRBJ2-7; 7 nucleotides align to TRBD2. The CDR3 extends over 16 amino acids. CDR1 is SGHVS, CDR2 FQNEAQ, per germline. The ends lost 5 bases at V and 0 bases at J; junction bases unmatched: 10. The CDR3 loop reads CASSPRGGSFSYEQYF. The CDR3 coding sequence is TGTGCCAGCAGCCCGCGGGGCGGGAGTTTCTCCTACGAGCAGTACTTC.

The gene calls are TRBV6-5 and TRBJ1-1, with 7 bases identical to TRBD1. The CDR3 runs to 14 residues. V dropped 5 bases and J dropped 1; count of bases not matched to a gene: 4. Germline values: CDR1 MNHEY, CDR2 SVGAGI. The CDR3 reads CASSHGTANTEAFF. The CDR3 DNA follows: TGTGCCAGCAGTCACGGGACAGCGAACACTGAAGCTTTCTTT.

This sequence joins TRBV7-2 and TRBJ1-3; tentatively, D is TRBD1 (5 bases). The CDR3 runs 15 residues. V was pared by 4 bases and J by 2 bases, with 12 bases between. Germline values: CDR1 SGHTA, CDR2 FQGNSA. CDR3 nucleotides: TGTGCCAGCAGCTCAGGGCTGGGGACTGGAAACACCATATATTTT. It is translated as CASSSGLGTGNTIYF.

This chain links TRBV5-4 with TRBJ1-6, with D uncertain. V lost 4 bases and J 6 bases, leaving 14 bases between the germline ends. From germline, CDR1 is SGHNT and CDR2 YYREEE (reference sequence). The CDR3 is made up of 15 amino acids. CDR3 DNA: TGTGCCAGCAGCCCCAGAGGAGAGGGTAATTCACCCCTCCACTTT. Amino acid sequence: CASSPRGEGNSPLHF.

The rearrangement uses TRBV4-1 and TRBJ2-1, with a tentative D call TRBD1 (5 bases). Trimming took 1 base from V and 8 from J, leaving 18 bases between them. Per germline, CDR1 MGHRA and CDR2 YSYEKL. This CDR3 is built from 16 residues. The CDR3 sequence: CASSQGFAPREYEQFF. For the CDR3, the DNA is TGCGCCAGCAGCCAAGGATTCGCGCCCAGGGAATATGAGCAGTTCTTC.

The chain couples TRBV4-1 to TRBJ2-1, with a weak D call TRBD2 (6 bases). Between the trimmed V and J ends, which lost 4 bases and 6 bases, there was a span of 19 bases. This CDR3 has 16 amino acids. Germline-derived CDR1 and CDR2 are MGHRA and YSYEKL. As DNA, the CDR3 is TGCGCCAGCAGCCTAGACCCTAATTGGGGACTCAATGAGCAGTTCTTC. Amino acid sequence: CASSLDPNWGLNEQFF.